The subject of this entry is one T cell receptor beta chain. This clone was detected once. The antigen this receptor binds is unknown. Per-base quality was not reported, and no clone a single base away is much larger than it. This record comes from a study of Ad26.COV2.S vaccination and SARS-CoV-2 variants (dated by TCRdb to the early 2020s). Regarding the complete study: Vaccine-arm donors came from COV1001, a multicentre, randomized, double-blind, placebo-controlled phase I-IIa trial of Ad26.COV2.S in healthy adults. Trial participants were randomized into five groups of five: low-dose or high-dose Ad26.COV2.S given once or twice, or placebo on both occasions. Sequencing of the TCRbeta repertoire served to evaluate the specificity and breadth of SARS-CoV-2-reactive T cell receptors following Ad26.COV2.S vaccination. The TCR-sequenced set comprised approximately 32 samples: around 20 Ad26.COV2.S vaccine recipients, 5 placebo recipients and 8 SARS-CoV-2 convalescent individuals. Throughout the experiments and outcome assessment, investigators stayed blinded to trial group allocation. Ad26.COV2.S was given intramuscularly at 5x10^10 or 1x10^11 viral particles, as a single shot or as two shots 56 days apart.

The research as a whole found: Non-spike TCR breadth was comparable between vaccine and placebo recipients, consistent with the vaccine containing only spike. Ad26.COV2.S recipients had higher spike-specific TCR breadth than placebo recipients (P = 0.0014). After vaccination, spike-specific CD8+ and CD4+ T cell responses were reported to show substantial breadth. Comparing responses between vaccine doses or regimens was not something the study was powered to do. The authors noted that total T cell responses may have been underestimated by the TCR breadth and depth analyses.

From the germline V gene, CDR1 is MNHEY and CDR2 is SVGAGI. V was cut back by 6 bases and J by 8 bases, leaving a gap of 11 bases between them. The CDR3 runs 13 residues from the cysteine to the phenylalanine. CDR3 DNA is the only sequence kept; it has 39 bases, read in frame from the first base. The immunoSEQ Assay was used to sequence TCRbeta CDR3 regions. After extraction, genomic DNA underwent amplification by bias-controlled multiplex PCR, followed by high-throughput sequencing. The published analysis was carried out like this. To quantify the absolute abundance of each unique TCRbeta CDR3 region, sequences were collapsed and filtered. T cell fraction was estimated by normalizing TCRbeta template counts to usable DNA, with usable DNA measured through amplification of reference genes found in all nucleated cells. Repertoire TCRs were annotated as SARS-CoV-2-specific when V gene, CDR3 amino acid sequence and J gene were exactly matched to a known reactive TCR set. The reference SARS-CoV-2 TCR set was obtained from MIRA and was filtered for enrichment in COVID-19-positive ImmuneCODE repertoires, whereby public or cross-reactive TCRs were removed. Drawing on the MIRA antigens, annotated TCRs were analysed further at the level of specific ORF or position within ORF. Breadth was defined as annotated unique rearrangements over total unique productive rearrangements; depth was the summed frequency of those rearrangements. Group comparisons of TCR breadth used two-sided Wilcoxon rank-sum tests. TCRdb stores this immuneACCESS table with in-frame sequences only. Part of the clones is absent; in the studies checked, under half of the shortfall reflects unresolved V genes, and no reason is known for the rest. The V and J calls and clone size are taken from that table; D and trimming were inferred from the DNA. In all, the sample holds over 400,000 clones, and roughly 88% of those were seen once. The ten largest make up less than 5.5% of the sample.

The label giving this sample's treatment or condition can be read as: around 19 received Ad26.COV2.S at low or high dose, single or two shots; 5 received placebo; per-sample allocation not given. For vaccine and placebo recipients, repertoires were sequenced using samples collected on day 63 after the first injection. Cohort 1b enrolled some 25 adults aged 18-55 years at a single site in Boston, USA, between 29 July and 7 August 2020. Ad26.COV2.S was a replication-incompetent adenovirus type 26 vector that expressed a prefusion-stabilized SARS-CoV-2 spike protein derived from the original Wuhan strain.

This specimen consisted of peripheral blood, obtained in a trial of Ad26.COV2.S vaccine versus placebo. The origin of this receptor is a person aged 18-60 years who received the Ad26.COV2.S COVID-19 vaccine or a placebo. The chain was built from TRBV6-5 and TRBJ1-6; the D gene lacks a confident call. The CDR3 has the sequence CASRNGKDSPLHF. The base sequence is TGTGCCAGCAGAAACGGCAAAGATTCACCCCTCCACTTT.